Sequencing of this T cell receptor beta chain was carried out in a study of cytomegalovirus exposure and HLA in healthy donors (TCRdb year 2017). The study in broad terms: An earlier analysis of roughly 610 of the donors reported approximately 280 Gb of sequence data and roughly 120 million unique TCR beta sequences obtained from some 170 million T cells. An early release covering roughly 580 HLA-typed donors comprised roughly 300 gigabases of sequencing data and approximately 85 million unique TCR sequences. Among the approximately 420 genotyped donors, around 79% belonged to the genetic ancestry cluster associated with self-reported Caucasian donors. The aim of the study was to test whether cataloging public T cell receptors could identify signatures of past pathogen exposure. Using immunosequencing, the study profiled T cell repertoires from 500 to 800 subjects and related those repertoires to cytomegalovirus serostatus. Along with the 666-subject first cohort, a separate validation cohort of 120 different subjects was used. High-throughput TCR immunosequencing, statistical association of individual TCRs with disease status, and machine learning were combined to predict cytomegalovirus infection status. A later analysis re-examined previously published TCR beta repertoires from about 670 donors and added high-resolution HLA genotyping to investigate patterns of TCR occurrence. Rather than drawing on any new phenotypic data, the later analysis identified candidate immune exposures from TCR beta sequences and the way those sequences occurred across donors. An earlier analysis of roughly 600 of the donors used high-throughput TCR beta sequencing to judge whether each TCR beta V gene segment behaved as functional or pseudogenic. Donor age, sex, ethnicity and CMV serostatus were collected together with the repertoire data. In a later genetic analysis, genome-wide SNP genotypes for about 65% of the 666 donors were used, and that subset was treated as a discovery cohort. Every repertoire in the discovery cohort had been generated on one and the same sequencing platform. HLA typing covered class I and class II loci at four-digit resolution. The number of typed donors differed by locus: roughly 629-630 for A, B, C, DRB1 and DQB1; approximately 520 for DQA1; 606 for DPA1; and some 450 for DPB1. Four to six DR-DQ haplotypes were handled as single units for association and clustering because linkage in the cohort was strong. Among about 410 genotyped donors of the cohort, an average of around 250,000 unique TCR beta nucleotide sequences was sequenced per donor, of which about 18% were non-productive. The study at large found these results: Correlated functional status among segregating V segments might be attributable to linkage disequilibrium, but an unknown experimental factor could not be ruled out. For the cohort, immune exposure information was limited to CMV serostatus. In vitro tests confirmed that a few of the cytomegalovirus-associated TCR beta chains recognize cytomegalovirus antigens. Several of the top co-occurrence clusters appeared to be linked to parvovirus B19, influenza, CMV and Epstein-Barr virus, according to a later analysis. The authors suggested that the approach could potentially be generalized to other disease states and immunological phenotypes. Because counts were too low, approximately 18 rarely observed V segments, including chromosome 9 orphons, were excluded from the earlier analysis of a few hundred of the donors. According to a later analysis, most CMV-associated TCR beta chains appeared to be HLA-restricted, and the HLA associations seemed to be driven largely by CMV exposure. Because HLA typing was unavailable for some donors at each locus, only the typed subset was used in association tests. A later genetic analysis reported fewer N-insertions in productive TCRs among donors in an Asian-associated ancestry cluster than the roughly 700-donor mean. This cohort had only TCR beta chains sequenced, and the lack of alpha or paired-chain data limited which features could be detected. The presence/absence analyses assumed that sequencing depth was roughly uniform across donors, and that assumption may not be true. Some IMGT-functional V segments, including TRBV6-2 and TRBV6-3, could not be told apart with the 87-base-pair reads, so those segments were excluded. Most TCR sequences were seen in very few donors, while some public TCRs were found in many individuals. Specific HLA alleles were associated with 18,000 or so TCR beta sequences at a false discovery rate of 0.05 in a later analysis. A further reported finding was that TCR beta sequences accurately predicted the HLA-A and HLA-B alleles for most subjects in the first cohort. According to a later analysis, TCR association rates differed among HLA loci, with DRB1 alleles showing the most associated TCRs and HLA-C alleles showing the fewest. The study gave a list of roughly 150 TCR beta chains associated with cytomegalovirus. V-gene and J-gene trimming of TCR beta chains was associated with a missense DCLRE1C variant in a later genetic analysis, and the association was replicated in an independent cohort. A group of highly shared sequence variants was considered likely to be a technical artifact of the sequencing pipeline. In a later analysis, HLA-associated TCR beta chains were found to be more clonally expanded and to have lower generation probabilities than equally common non-associated chains. Assigning TCR associations to individual alleles was difficult when HLA alleles, especially DR and DQ, strongly co-occurred. The classifier was reported to diagnose cytomegalovirus status with high specificity and sensitivity in both the original and validation cohorts. Broadly in line with IMGT annotations, most TCR beta V segments showed up in productive rearrangements about 90% or about 30% of the time in an earlier analysis of several hundred of the donors.

On this clone itself: No antigen is known for it. No base quality information exists; no much larger clone differs at one position.

The cohort consisted of hundreds of healthy bone marrow donors. All cohort members were sampled while nominally healthy, although unrecorded immune exposures were likely present. The donor was CMV seropositive and was included in the group of 300 or so seropositive cohort members. Each donor provided a peripheral blood sample, and peripheral blood mononuclear cells were used for TCR beta sequencing. Genomic DNA extraction from the blood cell samples was performed with the Qiagen DNeasy Blood Extraction Kit. Taken from the germline V gene (reference sequence), the CDR1 and CDR2 loops are MNHNY and SVGAGI. V is cut back by 4 bases and J by 8 bases, with 9 bases in the junction unmatched. From the cysteine through the phenylalanine, the CDR3 covers 14 amino acids. Only CDR3 DNA is held: 42 bases, read in frame from base 1. Libraries were made using the immunoSEQ multiplex PCR assay. For the multiplex PCR, a mixture combining 60 forward primers for TCR Vbeta segments and 13 reverse primers for TCR Jbeta segments was used. The CDR3 region of rearranged TCR beta genes was amplified from genomic DNA by a multiplex PCR assay. On the Illumina HiSeq System, the amplified TCR beta libraries were sequenced as 87-base-pair reads. As for the authors' bioinformatics: In a later analysis, roughly 80 million unique TCR beta chains were counted across the 690 or so repertoires, and approximately 9.9 million of these chains were shared by at least two donors. To remove PCR and sequencing errors, raw reads were error-corrected and collapsed into unique sequences using a nearest-neighbor algorithm that merged closely related sequences. Alignment of CDR3 sequences to IMGT reference sequences was used to assign V, D and J gene segments. Each retained sequence needed at least a six-nucleotide match to both a V gene segment and a J gene segment. A rearrangement counted as productive if the CDR3 had no stop codons and remained in frame with V and J, and every other rearrangement counted as non-productive. CDR3 was defined according to IMGT convention as the region running from the second conserved V-encoded cysteine to the conserved J-encoded phenylalanine. In an earlier analysis of around 570 of the donors, sequences lacking an unambiguous match to a single V gene segment were excluded. In an earlier analysis of several hundred of the donors, V segments were called functional above 56.7% productive rearrangements and were called segregating when the between-donor standard deviation exceeded 5%. A statistical classification framework was built for diagnosing cytomegalovirus status from the catalog of TCR beta chain sequences. In a later analysis, V and J genes were assigned by comparing TCR nucleotide sequences against IMGT/GENE-DB human TR gene sequences. Using the TCRdist pipeline, a later analysis assigned CDR3 sequences along with most-parsimonious VDJ recombination scenarios. In a later analysis, each TCR beta chain was defined by its CDR3 amino acid sequence together with its V-gene family, and reads without a unique V-gene family were excluded. In a later analysis, nearly 600 highly shared, low-generation-probability nucleotide sequences were removed to address suspected cross-contamination and a sequencing artifact. In a later analysis, a clonal expansion index was calculated for each public chain from normalized within-repertoire ranks of inferred template counts. A later analysis computed generation probabilities with a VDJ recombination model fitted to out-of-frame rearrangements, and checked the results against IGoR. In a later analysis, hypergeometric tests were used to score TCR-TCR, TCR-HLA and TCR-CMV co-occurrence, with a repertoire-size bias correction applied to TCR pairs. To estimate false discovery rates, a later analysis permuted the HLA or CMV assignments 20 times. In a later analysis, co-occurring TCRs were grouped with DBSCAN, and TCRdist sequence similarity was added when clustering was performed within HLA-allele-positive subsets. Co-occurrence clustering excluded repertoires with fewer than 30,000 or more than 120,000 public chains, plus five with anomalous nucleotide sharing. In its TCRdb copy, this immuneACCESS table keeps in-frame sequences only and misses some clones. Where compared with another copy, unresolved V genes explain less than half of these, and the others have no known cause. That table furnishes V, J and clone size, whereas the DNA furnished D and trimming. This sample gives about 97,000 clones in total; 79% of them show up just once. Roughly 3.5% of the sample belongs to the ten largest clones.

This receptor was identified in a male donor in good health and CMV-seropositive. The chain is encoded by TRBV6-6 joined to TRBJ1-2; 8 bases in the junction line up with TRBD1. Sequenced sample: PBMCs. The CDR3: CASSSVRGQGGYTF. The bases are TGTGCCAGCAGTTCAGTCAGGGGGCAAGGCGGCTACACCTTC.